Following are 20 T cell receptor beta chains from one sample sequenced in a study of blood T cell repertoires in COVID-19. The protocol was immunoSEQ multiplex PCR, while the TCRdb copy is restricted to in-frame clones and leaves out a portion. The sample has over 85,000 clones, 88% seen once. The sequencing sample was made of peripheral blood. These receptors were collected from an elderly woman with active COVID-19.

The table lists this clone with a count of one. The chain couples TRBV5-1 to TRBJ1-2, with D maybe TRBD1 (6 bases). Germline assignment: CDR1 SGHRS and CDR2 YFSETQ. Trimming stripped 4 bases from V and 4 bases from J, with 14 bases between. The CDR3 contains 14 residues. DNA of the CDR3: TGCGCCAGCAGCCCCCAACAGGGCGGCTATGGCTACACCTTC. Residues: CASSPQQGGYGYTF. The variable domain in full, with the rest retrieved from reference TRBV5-1 and TRBJ1-2, is KAGVTQTPRYLIKTRGQQVTLSCSPISGHRSVSWYQQTPGQGLQFLFEYFSETQRNKGNFPGRFSGRQFSNSRSEMNVSTLELGDSALYLCASSPQQGGYGYTFGSGTRLTVV.

V usage is TRBV10-3 and J usage is TRBJ2-6, with 8 nucleotides matching TRBD1. The CDR3 is made up of 18 amino acids. V gave up 8 bases and J gave up 2 bases; unmatched junction bases: 14. The V gene's germline CDR1 is ENHRY and CDR2 SYGVKD. In nucleotides, the CDR3 is TGTGCCATCCGATCTCTCAGGGGGCTAGTCCCTGGGGCCAACGTCCTGACTTTC. Protein: CAIRSLRGLVPGANVLTF.

This chain connects TRBV6-2 or TRBV6-3 to TRBJ2-7; 7 bases line up with TRBD1. V lost 4 bases and J lost 2; bases outside the gene matches: 11. CDR1 and CDR2 (germline): MNHEY, SVGEGT. The CDR3 loop spans 16 amino acids. The CDR3 DNA follows: TGTGCCAGCAGTTGGTCGTGGGACAGACAAACCTACGAGCAGTACTTC. It yields the protein CASSWSWDRQTYEQYF.

The V gene is TRBV5-1, the J gene TRBJ1-4, with TRBD1 identical over 10 bases. The CDR3 has 15 residues. V shed 0 bases and J 8 bases; nucleotides not matched to a gene: 4. Germline assignment: CDR1 SGHRS and CDR2 YFSETQ. This CDR3 is CASSLEGDRGEKLFF. CDR3 in DNA: TGCGCCAGCAGCTTGGAGGGGGACAGGGGAGAAAAACTGTTTTTT.

This rearrangement joins TRBV7-2 to TRBJ1-5; no reliable D call. CDR1 is SGHTA, CDR2 FQGNSA, per germline. CDR3 length: 15 residues. V lost 1 base to trimming and J lost 0 bases, with 7 bases between them. The DNA of the CDR3 is TGTGCCAGCAGCTTAGGACACAATAGCAATCAGCCCCAGCATTTT. Protein: CASSLGHNSNQPQHF.

This clone was seen more than once but under ten times. CDR3 bases: TGTGCCAGCAGTTTGGGCGGGTCCACAGATACGCAGTATTTT. Residues: CASSLGGSTDTQYF. This chain links TRBV6-2 or TRBV6-3 with TRBJ2-3, with a weak D call TRBD2 (5 bases). Germline loops: CDR1 MNHEY, CDR2 SVGEGT. Between the trimmed V and J ends, which lost 4 bases and 2 bases, there was a span of 10 bases. This CDR3 has 14 amino acids.

The genes are TRBV27 and TRBJ2-1; 14 nucleotides match TRBD2. CDR3 size: 17 residues. Germline-derived CDR1 and CDR2 are MNHEY and SMNVEV (reference sequence). V shed 3 bases and J 14 bases; nucleotides not matched to a gene: 15. CDR3 amino acids: CASSFGLAGGIVRREFF. CDR3 nucleotides: TGTGCCAGCAGTTTTGGACTAGCGGGAGGTATTGTAAGGCGTGAGTTCTTC.

V gene TRBV9 combines with J gene TRBJ2-7; TRBD1 matches 7 bases. V shed 0 bases and J 3 bases; nucleotides not matched to a gene: 3. The CDR3 is 14 residues long. Germline V gene sequence: CDR1 SGDLS, CDR2 YYNGEE. The CDR3 coding sequence is TGTGCCAGCAGCGTAGGTAACAGGGGCTACGAGCAGTACTTC. It translates to CASSVGNRGYEQYF.

This clone was recorded only once. The V and J genes are TRBV19 and TRBJ2-5; possibly TRBD1 for D (8 bases). This CDR3 has 16 amino acids. Between the trimmed V and J ends, which lost 1 base and 2 bases, there was a span of 14 bases. Germline V lookup: CDR1 LNHDA, CDR2 SQIVND (reference sequence). The CDR3 sequence is CASSIGTGGGQETQYF. DNA of the CDR3: TGTGCCAGTAGTATAGGCACAGGGGGGGGGCAAGAGACCCAGTACTTC.

The chain has TRBV19 and TRBJ1-4, with TRBD1 matching over 8 bases. Trimming took 9 bases from V and 7 from J; bases not matched to a gene: 16. CDR1 LNHDA and CDR2 SQIVND come from the germline V gene (reference sequence). The CDR3 is 16 amino acids. DNA for the CDR3: TGTGCCAGCATTAGGAGACAGGGGTTGTCAAGTGAAAAACTGTTTTTT. Protein: CASIRRQGLSSEKLFF.

The chain employs TRBV7-5 and TRBJ2-7; the D call in the table, TRBD1, was not verified against the DNA. TRBV7-5 is shown as a pseudogene. This CDR3 spans 13 amino acids. This CDR3 is CVRSRGGRGEQYF. In DNA, the CDR3 is TGTGTCAGAAGCCGAGGGGGCCGGGGGGAGCAGTACTTC.

The chain recombines TRBV3-1 (or the pseudogene TRBV3-2) with TRBJ2-3; D is perhaps TRBD2 (5 bases). Trimming removed 0 bases from V and 4 bases from J, with 11 bases in between. The CDR3 length is 15 residues. Germline-derived CDR1 and CDR2 are LGHDT and YNNKEL (reference sequence). The CDR3 bases are TGTGCCAGCAGCCAAGATCGAGGGAGCCCAGATACGCAGTATTTT. Translating gives CASSQDRGSPDTQYF.

About this clone: Other DNA variants within this sample encode the same CDR3. V is TRBV7-2 and J is TRBJ2-7, with TRBD1 identical over 8 bases. The length of the CDR3 is 12 residues. V shed 4 bases and J 6 bases; nucleotides not matched to a gene: 2. CDR1 is SGHTA, CDR2 FQGNSA, per germline. CDR3 nucleotides: TGTGCCAGCAGCTCAGACAGGGGCGAGCAGTACTTC. Translating it yields CASSSDRGEQYF. Full variable domain (outside the CDR3, taken from reference TRBV7-2 and TRBJ2-7): GAGVSQSPSNKVTEKGKDVELRCDPISGHTALYWYRQSLGQGLEFLIYFQGNSAPDKSGLPSDRFSAERTGGSVSTLTIQRTQQEDSAVYLCASSSDRGEQYFGPGTRLTVT.

CDR3 sequence: CASSLIPASSYNEQFF. The DNA for the CDR3 is TGTGCCAGCAGCTTAATTCCAGCGAGCTCCTACAATGAGCAGTTCTTC. The chain couples TRBV7-8 to TRBJ2-1; D not resolved. Germline V gene lookup returns CDR1 SGHVS and CDR2 FQNEAQ. The CDR3 covers 16 residues. V gave up 2 bases and J gave up 0 bases, with 11 bases separating them.

DNA of the CDR3: TGTGCCAGCAGCCCGGACAGTAGCAGGGAGCTGTTTTTT. This gives the protein CASSPDSSRELFF. The rearrangement links TRBV11-3 to TRBJ2-2; possible D gene TRBD1, 6 bases. Germline CDR1 reads SGHNT; CDR2 reads YENEEA. Trimming took 5 bases from V and 9 from J, leaving 13 bases between them. The CDR3 runs 13 residues.

CDR3 sequence reads: CASSSTTGGPGEQYF. The DNA of the CDR3 is TGTGCCAGCAGTTCCACAACGGGGGGCCCGGGGGAGCAGTACTTC. V is TRBV6-2 or TRBV6-3 and J is TRBJ2-7; the D gene is possibly TRBD2 (7 bases). Germline lookup yields CDR1 MNHEY and CDR2 SVGEGT. Between the trimmed V and J ends, which lost 4 bases and 7 bases, there was a span of 20 bases. The CDR3 length is 15 residues.

V is TRBV6-6 and J is TRBJ2-3; 14 positions match TRBD2. Germline loops: CDR1 MNHNY, CDR2 SVGAGI (reference sequence). After removal of 5 bases from V and 6 bases from J, the junction contained 7 bases not matched to a gene. The length of the CDR3 is 16 residues. The CDR3 loop is CASSRLAGGPSDTQYF. CDR3 nucleotide sequence: TGTGCCAGCAGTCGACTAGCGGGAGGGCCGTCGGATACGCAGTATTTT.

This rearrangement joins TRBV19 to TRBJ2-1; TRBD2 aligns across 9 bases. The trim removed 4 bases at V and 4 bases at J, leaving 2 bases unmatched. This CDR3 spans 14 amino acids. Germline V lookup: CDR1 LNHDA, CDR2 SQIVND (reference sequence). The chain's CDR3 is CASSTGLAYNEQFF. The DNA for the CDR3 is TGTGCCAGTAGTACGGGACTAGCTTACAATGAGCAGTTCTTC.

V gene TRBV28 combines with J gene TRBJ2-1; TRBD2 matches at 7 bases. Germline-derived CDR1 and CDR2 are MDHEN and SYDVKM. V lost 7 bases to trimming and J lost 1 base; unmatched junction nucleotides: 4. This CDR3 is 14 amino acids long. The CDR3 nucleotides read TGTGCCAGCATTAGCGGGCCTTCCTACAATGAGCAGTTCTTC. This gives the protein CASISGPSYNEQFF.

The chain couples TRBV12-3 or TRBV12-4 to TRBJ1-2, with D uncertain. V lost 4 bases and J 4 bases, leaving 7 bases between the germline ends. The CDR3 contains 12 residues. Written as DNA, the CDR3 is TGTGCCAGCAGTTCGAGCACCTATGGCTACACCTTC. Protein product: CASSSSTYGYTF.